Listed below are T cell receptor beta chains from one sample, sequenced in a study of Ad26.COV2.S vaccination and SARS-CoV-2 variants. Sequencing was performed with immunoSEQ multiplex PCR; in TCRdb, only in-frame clones are kept and a portion is missing. Seen here are about 680,000 clones, 80% to 90% observed once, and the top ten hold roughly 1.5%. The source was peripheral blood, collected in a trial of Ad26.COV2.S vaccine versus placebo. All receptors derive from a person aged 18 to 59 who received the Ad26.COV2.S COVID-19 vaccine or a placebo. Both conserved end residues are part of each CDR3. D genes are given only for firm matches. Clone size, where shown, is once, few, many, or a class for clones that have expanded.

>TRBV3-1/TRBV3-2|TRBD1|TRBJ1-1|-
TGTGCCAGCAGCCAGCAGGGGGCTGAAGCTTTCTTT
CASSQQGAEAFF
>TRBV24-1|TRBD1|TRBJ2-1|-
TGTGCCACCAGTGACCCTCAGTTACAGGGGAACTACAATGAGCAGTTCTTC
CATSDPQLQGNYNEQFF
>TRBV5-1|-|TRBJ1-2|once
TGCGCCAGCAGCACTCCGGAGGGCGGCTATGGCTACACCTTC
CASSTPEGGYGYTF
>TRBV10-3|TRBD1|TRBJ1-5|once
TGTGCCATCAAGGGGACAGGGGATAGCAATCAGCCCCAGCATTTT
CAIKGTGDSNQPQHF
>TRBV4-3|-|TRBJ1-6|-
TGCGCCAGCAGCCAAGAATCTATAAGGGGAAATTCACCCCTCCACTTT
CASSQESIRGNSPLHF
>TRBV9|-|TRBJ2-1|-
TGTGCCAGCAGCGTCGATTTAGGGGAGCATGGCGAGCAGTTCTTC
CASSVDLGEHGEQFF
>TRBV7-9|-|TRBJ2-7|-
TGTGCCAGCAGCTTAGGGGACATCCTCTACGAGCAGTACTTC
CASSLGDILYEQYF
>TRBV19|-|TRBJ1-3|-
TGTGCCAGTAGTACCGGACCGCTATCTGGAAACACCATATATTTT
CASSTGPLSGNTIYF
>TRBV18|-|TRBJ1-1|-
TGTGCCAGCTCCCCAAACAGGGATCACACTGAAGCTTTCTTT
CASSPNRDHTEAFF
>TRBV3-1/TRBV3-2|-|TRBJ2-3|-
TGTGCCAGCAGCCACCAAGATACGCAGTATTTT
CASSHQDTQYF
>TRBV24-1|TRBD1|TRBJ2-1|-
TGTGCCACCAGTGATTTGGGACAGGGCCCCCCGGATGAGCAGTTCTTC
CATSDLGQGPPDEQFF
>TRBV19|-|TRBJ2-5|-
TGTGCCAGTAGTAAGGCTAGCTGGCAAGAGACCCAGTACTTC
CASSKASWQETQYF
>TRBV18|TRBD2|TRBJ2-1|-
TGTGCCAGCTCATCCGACCGACTAGCGGGTAACAATGAGCAGTTCTTC
CASSSDRLAGNNEQFF